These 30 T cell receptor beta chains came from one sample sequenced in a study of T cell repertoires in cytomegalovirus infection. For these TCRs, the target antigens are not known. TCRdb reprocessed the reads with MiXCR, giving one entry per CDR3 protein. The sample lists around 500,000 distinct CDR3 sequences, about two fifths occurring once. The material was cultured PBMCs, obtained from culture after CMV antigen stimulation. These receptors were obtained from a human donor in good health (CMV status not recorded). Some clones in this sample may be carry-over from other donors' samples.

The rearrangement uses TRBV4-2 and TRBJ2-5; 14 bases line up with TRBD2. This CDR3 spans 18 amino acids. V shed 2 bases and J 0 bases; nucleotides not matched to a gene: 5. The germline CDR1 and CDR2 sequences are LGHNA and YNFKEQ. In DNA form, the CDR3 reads TGTGCCAGCAGCCAACCGACTAGCGGGGGGGCCCACCAAGAGACCCAGTACTTC. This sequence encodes CASSQPTSGGAHQETQYF.

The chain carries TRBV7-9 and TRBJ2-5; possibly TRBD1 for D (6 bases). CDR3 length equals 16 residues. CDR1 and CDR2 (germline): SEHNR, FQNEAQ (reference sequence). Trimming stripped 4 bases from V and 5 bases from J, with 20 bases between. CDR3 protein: CASSSTRQVRRETQYF. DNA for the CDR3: TGTGCCAGCAGCTCAACTCGACAGGTCCGGCGGGAGACCCAGTACTTC. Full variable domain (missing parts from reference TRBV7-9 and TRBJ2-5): DTGVSQNPRHKITKRGQNVTFRCDPISEHNRLYWYRQTLGQGPEFLTYFQNEAQLEKSRLLSDRFSAERPKGSFSTLEIQRTEQGDSAMYLCASSSTRQVRRETQYFGPGTRLLVL.

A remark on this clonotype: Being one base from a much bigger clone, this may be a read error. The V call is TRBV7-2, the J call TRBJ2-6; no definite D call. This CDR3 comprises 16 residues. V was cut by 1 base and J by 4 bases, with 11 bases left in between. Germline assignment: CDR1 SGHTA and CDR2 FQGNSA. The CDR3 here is CASSLGRLVGANVLTF. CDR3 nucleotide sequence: TGTGCCAGCAGCTTAGGTCGGCTGGTCGGGGCCAACGTCCTGACTTTC.

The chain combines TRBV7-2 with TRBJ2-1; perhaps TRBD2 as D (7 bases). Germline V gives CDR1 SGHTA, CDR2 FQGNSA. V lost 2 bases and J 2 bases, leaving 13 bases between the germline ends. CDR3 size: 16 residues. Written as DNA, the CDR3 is TGTGCCAGCAGCTTACGTGGGGGGGCCGCCTACAATGAGCAGTTCTTC. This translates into CASSLRGGAAYNEQFF.

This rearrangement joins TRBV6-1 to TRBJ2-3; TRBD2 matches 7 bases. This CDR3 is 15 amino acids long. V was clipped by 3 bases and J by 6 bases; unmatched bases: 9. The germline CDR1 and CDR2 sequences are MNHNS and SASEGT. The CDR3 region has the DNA TGTGCCAGCAGTGAGGGCGGTCCAGCGGGGGATACGCAGTATTTT. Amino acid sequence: CASSEGGPAGDTQYF.

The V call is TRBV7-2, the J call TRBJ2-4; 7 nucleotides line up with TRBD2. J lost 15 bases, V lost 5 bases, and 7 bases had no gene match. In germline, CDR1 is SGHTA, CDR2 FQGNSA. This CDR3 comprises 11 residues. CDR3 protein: CASSQAGFLYF. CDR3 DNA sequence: TGTGCCAGCAGCCAAGCGGGGTTTCTGTACTTC.

DNA of the CDR3: TGTGCCACGACGCGGGGTAACAACGAGCAGTACTTC. Translation: CATTRGNNEQYF. The genes are TRBV10-3 and TRBJ2-7; possibly TRBD2 for D (6 bases). The CDR3 is 12 amino acids. V was shortened by 10 bases and J by 5 bases, with 15 bases between the two germline ends. Looked up from germline, CDR1 is ENHRY and CDR2 is SYGVKD.

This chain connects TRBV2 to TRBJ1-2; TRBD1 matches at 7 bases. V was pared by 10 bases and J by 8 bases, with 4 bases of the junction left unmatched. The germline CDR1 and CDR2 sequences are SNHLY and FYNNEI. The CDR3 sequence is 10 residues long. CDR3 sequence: CATTGVGYTF. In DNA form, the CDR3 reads TGTGCCACCACAGGGGTCGGCTACACCTTC.

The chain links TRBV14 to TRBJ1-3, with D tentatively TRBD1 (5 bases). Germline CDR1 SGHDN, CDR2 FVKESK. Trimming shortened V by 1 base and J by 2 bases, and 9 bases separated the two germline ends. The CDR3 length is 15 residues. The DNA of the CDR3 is TGTGCCAGCAGCCAAGTTCAGGGCGCTGGAAACACCATATATTTT. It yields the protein CASSQVQGAGNTIYF.

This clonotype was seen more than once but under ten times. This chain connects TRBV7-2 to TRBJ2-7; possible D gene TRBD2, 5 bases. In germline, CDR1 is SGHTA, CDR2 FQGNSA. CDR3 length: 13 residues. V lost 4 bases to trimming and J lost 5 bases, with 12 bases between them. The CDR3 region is CASSYGVGDEQYF. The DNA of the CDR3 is TGTGCCAGCAGCTACGGGGTCGGCGACGAGCAGTACTTC.

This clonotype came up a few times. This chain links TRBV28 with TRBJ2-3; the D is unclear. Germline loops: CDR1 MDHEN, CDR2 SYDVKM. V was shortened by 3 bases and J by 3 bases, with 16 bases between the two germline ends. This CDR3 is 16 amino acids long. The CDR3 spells CASSFRPTALTDTQYF. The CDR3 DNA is TGTGCCAGCAGTTTTCGGCCAACGGCCCTTACAGATACGCAGTATTTT.

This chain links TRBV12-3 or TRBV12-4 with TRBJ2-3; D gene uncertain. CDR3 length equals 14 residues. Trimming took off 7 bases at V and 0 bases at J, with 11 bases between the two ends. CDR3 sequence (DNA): TGTGCCAGCACTCCAGCGTCTAGCACAGATACGCAGTATTTT. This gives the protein CASTPASSTDTQYF.

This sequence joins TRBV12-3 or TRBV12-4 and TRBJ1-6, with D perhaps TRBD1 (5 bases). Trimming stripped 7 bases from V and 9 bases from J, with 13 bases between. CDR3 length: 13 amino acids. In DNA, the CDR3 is TGTGCCAGCATGGGCAGGGTCGGTTCACCCCTCCACTTT. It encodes CASMGRVGSPLHF.

The CDR3 region has the DNA TGTGCCAGCAGTTATGGGACGGCGGGCACTGAAGCTTTCTTT. Its translation is CASSYGTAGTEAFF. V usage is TRBV6-2 or TRBV6-3 and J usage is TRBJ1-1, with D tentatively TRBD1 (5 bases). With 3 bases removed from V and 4 bases from J, the gap between germline ends came to 12 bases. CDR3 length equals 14 residues. Germline loops: CDR1 MNHEY, CDR2 SVGEGT.

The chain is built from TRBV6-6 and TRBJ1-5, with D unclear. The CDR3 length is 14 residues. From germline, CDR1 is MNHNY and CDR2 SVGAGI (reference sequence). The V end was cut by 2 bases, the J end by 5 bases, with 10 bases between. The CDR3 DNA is TGTGCCAGCAGTTACGTGCGGGAAGATCAGCCCCAGCATTTT. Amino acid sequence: CASSYVREDQPQHF.

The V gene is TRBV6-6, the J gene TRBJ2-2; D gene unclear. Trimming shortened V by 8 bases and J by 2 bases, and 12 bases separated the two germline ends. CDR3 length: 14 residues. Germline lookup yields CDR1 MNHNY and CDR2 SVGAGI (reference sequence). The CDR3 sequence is CASRLTGNTGELFF. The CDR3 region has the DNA TGTGCCAGCCGCCTCACCGGAAACACCGGGGAGCTGTTTTTT.

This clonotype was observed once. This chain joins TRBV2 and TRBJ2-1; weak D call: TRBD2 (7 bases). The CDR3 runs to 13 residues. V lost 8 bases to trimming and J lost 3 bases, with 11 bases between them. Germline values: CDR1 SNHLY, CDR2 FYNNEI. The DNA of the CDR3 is TGTGCCAGCGGCGGGGGCCTCTACAATGAGCAGTTCTTC. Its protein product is CASGGGLYNEQFF.

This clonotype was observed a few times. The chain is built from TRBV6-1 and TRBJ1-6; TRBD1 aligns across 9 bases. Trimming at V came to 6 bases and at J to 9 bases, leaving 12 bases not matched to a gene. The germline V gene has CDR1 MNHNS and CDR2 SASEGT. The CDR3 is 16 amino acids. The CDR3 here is CASRPGTGIVGSPLHF. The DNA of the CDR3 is TGTGCCAGCAGGCCCGGGACAGGGATCGTCGGTTCACCCCTCCACTTT.

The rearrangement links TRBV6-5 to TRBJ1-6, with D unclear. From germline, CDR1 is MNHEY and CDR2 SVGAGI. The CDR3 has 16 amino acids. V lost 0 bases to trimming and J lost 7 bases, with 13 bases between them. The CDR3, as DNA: TGTGCCAGCAGTTACTCGACCGAAATAAGGAATTCACCCCTCCACTTT. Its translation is CASSYSTEIRNSPLHF.

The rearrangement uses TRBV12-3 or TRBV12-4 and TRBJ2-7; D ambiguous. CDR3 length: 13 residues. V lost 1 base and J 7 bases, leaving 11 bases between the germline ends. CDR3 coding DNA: TGTGCCAGCAGTTTAGAATTCCGGCGGGAGCAGTACTTC. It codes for CASSLEFRREQYF.

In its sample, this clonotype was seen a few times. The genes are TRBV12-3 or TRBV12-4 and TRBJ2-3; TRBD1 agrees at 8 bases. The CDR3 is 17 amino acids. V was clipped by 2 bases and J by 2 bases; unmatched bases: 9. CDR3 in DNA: TGTGCCAGCAGTTTATCTACCGGGACAGGACCCACAGATACGCAGTATTTT. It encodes CASSLSTGTGPTDTQYF.

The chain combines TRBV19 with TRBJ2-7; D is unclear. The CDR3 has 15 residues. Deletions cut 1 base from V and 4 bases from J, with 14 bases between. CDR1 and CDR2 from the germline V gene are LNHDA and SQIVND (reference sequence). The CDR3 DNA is TGTGCCAGTAGTATAGGTACGGGCCAAAATTACGAGCAGTACTTC. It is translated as CASSIGTGQNYEQYF.

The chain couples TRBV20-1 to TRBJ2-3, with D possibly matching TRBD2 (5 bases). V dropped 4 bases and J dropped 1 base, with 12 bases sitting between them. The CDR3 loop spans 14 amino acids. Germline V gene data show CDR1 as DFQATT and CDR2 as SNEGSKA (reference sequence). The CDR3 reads CSANRDRGTDTQYF. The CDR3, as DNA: TGCAGTGCTAATCGGGATAGGGGCACAGATACGCAGTATTTT.

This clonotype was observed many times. CDR3 region: CASTIPQGDIAEAFF. The CDR3 nucleotides are TGTGCCAGCACCATACCACAGGGAGATATCGCTGAAGCTTTCTTT. The rearrangement joins TRBV7-2 to TRBJ1-1; D may be TRBD1 (6 bases). V shed 7 bases and J shed 6 bases, with 21 bases lying between them. The CDR3 extends over 15 amino acids. The V gene's germline CDR1 is SGHTA and CDR2 FQGNSA. The whole variable domain, filled in from reference TRBV7-2 and TRBJ1-1, reads GAGVSQSPSNKVTEKGKDVELRCDPISGHTALYWYRQSLGQGLEFLIYFQGNSAPDKSGLPSDRFSAERTGGSVSTLTIQRTQQEDSAVYLCASTIPQGDIAEAFFGQGTRLTVV.

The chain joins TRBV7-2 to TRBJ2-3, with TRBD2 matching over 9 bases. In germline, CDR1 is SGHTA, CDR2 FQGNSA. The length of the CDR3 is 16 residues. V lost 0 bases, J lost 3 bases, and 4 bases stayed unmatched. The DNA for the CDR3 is TGTGCCAGCAGCTTAGCTAGGACTAGCGAGACAGATACGCAGTATTTT. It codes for CASSLARTSETDTQYF.

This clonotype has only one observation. CDR3 nucleotides: TGTGCCAGCTCACCGGAGTGGGAAGACACCGGGGAGCTGTTTTTT. Amino acid sequence: CASSPEWEDTGELFF. The chain combines TRBV18 with TRBJ2-2; D is unresolved. Germline V gene lookup returns CDR1 KGHSH and CDR2 LQKENI. V lost 3 bases to trimming and J lost 3 bases, with 11 bases between them. This CDR3 contains 15 residues.

CDR3: CASRVLNKRKDGYTF. CDR3 DNA: TGTGCCAGTAGGGTCCTTAACAAACGTAAGGACGGCTACACCTTC. The V gene is TRBV19, the J gene TRBJ1-2; D gene uncertain. This CDR3 has 15 residues. From germline, CDR1 is LNHDA and CDR2 SQIVND (reference sequence). The ends were cut back, 6 bases at V and 8 bases at J, with 22 bases in the middle.

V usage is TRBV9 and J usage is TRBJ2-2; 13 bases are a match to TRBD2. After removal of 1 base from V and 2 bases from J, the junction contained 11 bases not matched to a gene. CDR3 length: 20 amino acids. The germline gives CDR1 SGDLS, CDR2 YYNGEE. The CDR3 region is CASSVWSTSGGASNTGELFF. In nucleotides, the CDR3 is TGTGCCAGCAGCGTATGGTCAACTAGCGGGGGGGCTAGTAACACCGGGGAGCTGTTTTTT.

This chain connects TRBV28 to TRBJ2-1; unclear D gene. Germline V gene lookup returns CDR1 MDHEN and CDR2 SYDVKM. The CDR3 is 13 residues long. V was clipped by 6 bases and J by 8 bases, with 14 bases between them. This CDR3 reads CASRRVNLDEQFF. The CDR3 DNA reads TGTGCCAGCAGACGGGTAAACCTTGATGAGCAGTTCTTC.

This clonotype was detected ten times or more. The CDR3 DNA reads as TGTGCCAGCAGCTTAGCCTACTCCTACGAGCAGTACTTC. Residues: CASSLAYSYEQYF. The chain is built from TRBV7-2 and TRBJ2-7; D not certain. The germline V gene encodes CDR1 SGHTA and CDR2 FQGNSA. V was pared by 0 bases and J by 0 bases, with 3 bases between. The length of the CDR3 is 13 residues.